This TCR beta chain was observed in a study of T cells in localized non-small cell lung cancer. As for this clone: Its cognate antigen is unknown.

Notes on the study in general: Heterogeneity remains possible, as sequencing covered one tumor region only. Researchers found a median approximately 60 of the top 100 tumor clones in adjacent lung. A denser population of T cells in blood accompanied longer overall survival.

This CDR3 is built from 13 residues. V lost 3 bases and J lost 4; bases outside the gene matches: 2. The germline V gene has CDR1 SNHLY and CDR2 FYNNEI. Clones were read by immunoSEQ multiplex PCR, and TCRdb kept only the in-frame ones, dropping some. The repertoire holds approximately 13,000 clones, roughly nine tenths seen once, with roughly 2.8% in the top ten. The sequencing used peripheral blood mononuclear cells, collected before any cancer treatment. The chain employs TRBV2 and TRBJ2-5, with TRBD2 matching 7 bases. The TCR sequence derives from a man between 40 and 70 years old with stage III lung adenocarcinoma. CDR3 nucleotides: TGTGCCAGCAGTGAGGGGAGGGGAGAGACCCAGTACTTC. It yields the protein CASSEGRGETQYF.